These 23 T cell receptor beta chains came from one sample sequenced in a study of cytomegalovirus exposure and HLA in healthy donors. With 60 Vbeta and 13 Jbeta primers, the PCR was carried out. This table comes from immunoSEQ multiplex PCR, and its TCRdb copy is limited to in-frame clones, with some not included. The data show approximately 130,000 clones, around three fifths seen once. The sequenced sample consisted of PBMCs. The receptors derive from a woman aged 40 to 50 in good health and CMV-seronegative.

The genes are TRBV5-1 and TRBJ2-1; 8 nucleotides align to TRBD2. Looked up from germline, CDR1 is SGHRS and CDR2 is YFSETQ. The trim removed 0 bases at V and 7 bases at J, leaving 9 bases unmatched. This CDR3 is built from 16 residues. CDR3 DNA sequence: TGCGCCAGCAGCTTGGATCCGGGGGGGCCTGGGAATGAGCAGTTCTTC. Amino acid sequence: CASSLDPGGPGNEQFF.

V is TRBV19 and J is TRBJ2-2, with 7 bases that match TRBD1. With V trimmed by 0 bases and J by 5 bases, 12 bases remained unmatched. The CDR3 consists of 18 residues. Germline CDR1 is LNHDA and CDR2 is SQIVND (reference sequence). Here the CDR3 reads CASSIDWLAGGRTGELFF. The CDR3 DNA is TGTGCCAGTAGTATAGATTGGTTGGCAGGGGGTCGGACCGGGGAGCTGTTTTTT.

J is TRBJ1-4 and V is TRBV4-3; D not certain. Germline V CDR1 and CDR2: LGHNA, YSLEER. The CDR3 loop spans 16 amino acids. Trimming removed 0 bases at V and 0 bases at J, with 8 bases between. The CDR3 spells CASSQDGQATNEKLFF. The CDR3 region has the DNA TGCGCCAGCAGCCAAGATGGGCAGGCAACTAATGAAAAACTGTTTTTT.

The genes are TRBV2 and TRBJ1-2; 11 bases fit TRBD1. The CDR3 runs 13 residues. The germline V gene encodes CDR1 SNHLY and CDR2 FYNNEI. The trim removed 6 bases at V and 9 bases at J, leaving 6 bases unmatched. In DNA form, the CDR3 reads TGTGCCAGCAGGCCGGGACAGGGGGACCGCTACACCTTC. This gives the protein CASRPGQGDRYTF.

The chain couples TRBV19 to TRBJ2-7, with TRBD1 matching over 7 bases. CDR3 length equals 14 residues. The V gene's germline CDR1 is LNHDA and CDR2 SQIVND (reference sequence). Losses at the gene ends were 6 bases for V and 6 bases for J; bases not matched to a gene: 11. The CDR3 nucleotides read TGTGCCAGTAGGCCCCGACAGGGTGCGGGCGAGCAGTACTTC. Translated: CASRPRQGAGEQYF.

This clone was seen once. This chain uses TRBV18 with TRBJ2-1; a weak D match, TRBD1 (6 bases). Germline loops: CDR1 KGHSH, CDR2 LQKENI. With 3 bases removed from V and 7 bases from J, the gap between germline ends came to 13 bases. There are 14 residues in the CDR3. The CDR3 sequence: CASSPLRGENEQFF. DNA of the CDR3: TGTGCCAGCTCACCCCTCAGGGGAGAGAATGAGCAGTTCTTC.

The CDR3 sequence: CASSFRTRSTDTQYF. The CDR3 DNA reads TGTGCCAGCAGCTTTCGGACTAGAAGTACAGATACGCAGTATTTT. The chain has TRBV7-3 and TRBJ2-3; 7 bases align to TRBD2. The CDR3 contains 15 residues. From germline, CDR1 is SGHTA and CDR2 FQGTGA. V gave up 3 bases and J gave up 3 bases; unmatched junction bases: 6. The full variable domain, in which reference TRBV7-3 and TRBJ2-3 provide the parts outside the CDR3, is GAGVSQTPSNKVTEKGKYVELRCDPISGHTALYWYRQSLGQGPEFLIYFQGTGAADDSGLPNDRFFAVRPEGSVSTLKIQRTERGDSAVYLCASSFRTRSTDTQYFGPGTRLTVL.

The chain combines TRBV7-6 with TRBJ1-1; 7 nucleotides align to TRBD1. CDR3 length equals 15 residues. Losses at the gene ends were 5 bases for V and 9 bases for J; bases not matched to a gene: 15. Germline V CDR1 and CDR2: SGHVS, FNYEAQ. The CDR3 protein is CASSEQTGSTSQAFF. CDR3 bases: TGTGCCAGCAGCGAACAGACAGGGTCAACTTCGCAAGCTTTCTTT.

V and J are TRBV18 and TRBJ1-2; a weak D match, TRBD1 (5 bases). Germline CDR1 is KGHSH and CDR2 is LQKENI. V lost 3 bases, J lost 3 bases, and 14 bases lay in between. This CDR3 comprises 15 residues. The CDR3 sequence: CASSPDPQGYYGYTF. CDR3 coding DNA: TGTGCCAGCTCACCCGACCCTCAGGGATACTATGGCTACACCTTC.

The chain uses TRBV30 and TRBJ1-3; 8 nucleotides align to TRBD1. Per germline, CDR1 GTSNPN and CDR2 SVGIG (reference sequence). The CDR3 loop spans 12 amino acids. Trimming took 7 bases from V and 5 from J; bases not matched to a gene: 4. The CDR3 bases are TGTGCCTACAGGACAGGGAGAAACACCATATATTTT. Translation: CAYRTGRNTIYF.

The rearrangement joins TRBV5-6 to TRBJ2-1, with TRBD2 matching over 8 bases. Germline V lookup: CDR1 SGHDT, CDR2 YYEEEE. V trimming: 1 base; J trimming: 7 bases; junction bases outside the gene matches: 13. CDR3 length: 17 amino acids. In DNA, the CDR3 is TGTGCCAGCAGCTTGTGGGTAGCGGGGCCCCGGGGGAATGAGCAGTTCTTC. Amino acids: CASSLWVAGPRGNEQFF.

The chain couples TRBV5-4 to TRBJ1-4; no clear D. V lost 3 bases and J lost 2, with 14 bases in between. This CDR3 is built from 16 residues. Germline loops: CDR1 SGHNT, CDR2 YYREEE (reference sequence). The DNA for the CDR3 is TGTGCCAGCAGCTCATTCCGGGTTGGGACTAATGAAAAACTGTTTTTT. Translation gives CASSSFRVGTNEKLFF.

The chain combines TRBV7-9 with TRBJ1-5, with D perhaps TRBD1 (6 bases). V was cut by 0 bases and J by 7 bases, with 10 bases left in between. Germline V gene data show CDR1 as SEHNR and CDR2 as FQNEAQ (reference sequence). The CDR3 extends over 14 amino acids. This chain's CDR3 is CASSLAGTPQPQHF. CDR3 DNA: TGTGCCAGCAGCTTAGCAGGGACACCACAGCCCCAGCATTTT.

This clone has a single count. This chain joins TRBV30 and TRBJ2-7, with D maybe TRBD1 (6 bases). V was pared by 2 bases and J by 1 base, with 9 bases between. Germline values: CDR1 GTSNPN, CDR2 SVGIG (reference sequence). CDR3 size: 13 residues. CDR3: CAWSPGASYEQYF. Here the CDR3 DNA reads TGTGCCTGGAGTCCAGGGGCATCCTACGAGCAGTACTTC.

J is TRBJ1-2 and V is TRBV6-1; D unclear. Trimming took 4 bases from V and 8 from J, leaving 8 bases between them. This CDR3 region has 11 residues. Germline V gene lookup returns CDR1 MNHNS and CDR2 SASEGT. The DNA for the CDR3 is TGTGCCAGCAGTGCCCTCCTCGGCTACACCTTC. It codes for CASSALLGYTF.

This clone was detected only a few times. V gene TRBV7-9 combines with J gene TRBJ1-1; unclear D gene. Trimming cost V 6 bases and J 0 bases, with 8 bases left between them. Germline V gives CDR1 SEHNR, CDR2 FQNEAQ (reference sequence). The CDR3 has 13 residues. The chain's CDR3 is CASRRTVNTEAFF. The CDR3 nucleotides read TGTGCCAGCAGGCGTACAGTGAACACTGAAGCTTTCTTT.

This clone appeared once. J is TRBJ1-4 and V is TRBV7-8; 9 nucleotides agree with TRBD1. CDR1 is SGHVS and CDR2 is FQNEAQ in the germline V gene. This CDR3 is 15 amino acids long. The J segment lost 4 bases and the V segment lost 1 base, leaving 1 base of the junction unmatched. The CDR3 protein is CASSLEGQGNEKLFF. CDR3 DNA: TGTGCCAGCAGCTTAGAGGGACAGGGTAATGAAAAACTGTTTTTT. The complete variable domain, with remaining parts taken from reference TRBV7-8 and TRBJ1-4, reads GAGVSQSPRYKVAKRGQDVALRCDPISGHVSLFWYQQALGQGPEFLTYFQNEAQLDKSGLPSDRFFAERPEGSVSTLKIQRTQQEDSAVYLCASSLEGQGNEKLFFGSGTQLSVL.

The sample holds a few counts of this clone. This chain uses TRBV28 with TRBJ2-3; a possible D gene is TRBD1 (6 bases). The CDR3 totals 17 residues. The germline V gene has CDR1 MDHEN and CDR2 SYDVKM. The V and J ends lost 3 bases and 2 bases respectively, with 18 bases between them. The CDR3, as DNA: TGTGCCAGCAGTTTGGGAGTCGCCAGGGGCAACACAGATACGCAGTATTTT. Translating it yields CASSLGVARGNTDTQYF.

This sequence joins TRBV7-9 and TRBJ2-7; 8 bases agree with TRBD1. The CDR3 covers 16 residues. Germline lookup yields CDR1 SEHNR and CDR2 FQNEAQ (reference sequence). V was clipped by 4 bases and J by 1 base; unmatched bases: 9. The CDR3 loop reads CASSSPDRERSYEQYF. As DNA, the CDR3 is TGTGCCAGCAGCTCACCGGACAGGGAACGTTCCTACGAGCAGTACTTC.

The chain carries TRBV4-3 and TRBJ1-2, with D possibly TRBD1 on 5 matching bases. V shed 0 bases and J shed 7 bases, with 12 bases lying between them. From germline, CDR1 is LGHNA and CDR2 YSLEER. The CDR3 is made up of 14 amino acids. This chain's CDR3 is CASSQDTSGGGYTF. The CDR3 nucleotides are TGCGCCAGCAGCCAAGACACCTCGGGGGGTGGCTACACCTTC.

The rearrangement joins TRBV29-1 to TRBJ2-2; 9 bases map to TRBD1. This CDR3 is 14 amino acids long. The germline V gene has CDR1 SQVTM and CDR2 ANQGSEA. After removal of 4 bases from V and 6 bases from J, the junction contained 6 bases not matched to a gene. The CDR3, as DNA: TGCAGCGTTGGCGGGACAGGGCGGGCCGGGGAGCTGTTTTTT. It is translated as CSVGGTGRAGELFF.

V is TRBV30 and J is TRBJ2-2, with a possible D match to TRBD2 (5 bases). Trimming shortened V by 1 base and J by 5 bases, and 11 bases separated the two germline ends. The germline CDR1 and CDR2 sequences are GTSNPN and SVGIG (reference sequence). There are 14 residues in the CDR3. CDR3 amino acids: CAWSGGPLTGELFF. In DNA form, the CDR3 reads TGTGCCTGGAGTGGAGGGCCTTTGACCGGGGAGCTGTTTTTT.

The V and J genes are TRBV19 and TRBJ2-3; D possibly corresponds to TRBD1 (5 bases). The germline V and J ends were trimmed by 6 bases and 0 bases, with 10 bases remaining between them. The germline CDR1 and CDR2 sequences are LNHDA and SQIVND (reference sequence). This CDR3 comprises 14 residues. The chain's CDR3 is CASSRQPSTDTQYF. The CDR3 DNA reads TGTGCCAGTAGCCGACAGCCGAGCACAGATACGCAGTATTTT.